This T cell receptor beta chain came from a study of CD8+ T cells in alopecia areata. Study-level background: Treated patients received oral tofacitinib, 5 to 10 mg twice daily.

CDR1 and CDR2 (germline): MGHRA, YSYEKL. There are 12 residues in the CDR3. Once RNA had been extracted, it was reverse transcribed into cDNA to act as the sequencing template. Using immunoSEQ multiplex PCR, the repertoire was profiled, and TCRdb retains in-frame clones only, with some absent. In the table there are some 11,000 clones, more than 45% of which are singletons. Details on this clone: Its specificity is unknown. The junction and the germline gene differ at one end; a read error may be behind it. This specimen includes other DNA sequences encoding the same CDR3.

Researchers took lesional scalp punch biopsies and peripheral blood from people who were alopecia areata patients. Study outcomes and limitations: Sharing of TCR sequences between patients (possibly for HLA-related reasons) was less clear than in mice. Clonality was higher in lesional than normal scalp, especially in alopecia totalis/universalis. Sequencing of scalp tissue also captures the resident alphabeta T cells of normal skin.

Sequencing was carried out using skin. The source is a human donor with alopecia areata. The V call is TRBV4-1, the J call TRBJ2-5; D gene uncertain. CDR3 loop: CASSQAWETQYF. DNA for the CDR3: TGTGCCAGCAGCCAGGCGTGGGAGACCCAGTACTTC.